The clone carrying this TCR beta chain was seen many times. Its antigen is not identified. The CDR3 length is 17 residues. Germline V CDR1 and CDR2: MNHEY, SVGEGT. Trimming took 0 bases from V and 6 from J; bases not matched to a gene: 9. This entry is derived from a study of T cells in Graves' hyperthyroidism and ophthalmopathy. As for the study in general: Blood from the periphery was taken at initial diagnosis, before any treatment. Whole-study results and caveats: In simple terms, a model built on 13 V-J features told ophthalmopathy apart from stable hyperthyroidism. In blood, most of the thyroid clonotypes expanded above 0.001 were also present.

What was amplified from RNA transcripts were TCR beta CDR3 regions. HTBI primers were used for first-round RT-PCR of the TCR CDR3. TCRdb independently ran MiXCR on the multiplex PCR reads; one entry per CDR3 protein. The sample lists about 600,000 distinct CDR3 sequences; approximately 15% were seen once. This sequence originates from a young woman with Graves' ophthalmopathy. This rearrangement joins TRBV6-2 or TRBV6-3 to TRBJ2-7, with 12 bases matching TRBD2. The sequenced material came from blood. Here the CDR3 DNA reads TGTGCCAGCAGTTACTCCTTGACTAGCGGGAGTAAGATCGAGCAGTACTTC. This gives the protein CASSYSLTSGSKIEQYF.